A selection of T cell receptor beta chains follows, all from one sample in a study of human T cells and chemical hapten exposure. TCRdb re-called the RACE reads through MiXCR, storing one row per CDR3 protein. Of approximately 100,000 distinct CDR3 sequences listed, more than 7% are singletons. The sequenced sample was whole blood, obtained in connection with sensitization to the hapten diphenylcyclopropenone (DPC). All receptors derive from a woman aged 40 to 50 with alopecia areata. Some clones in this sample may be carry-over from other donors' samples. CDR3s include the opening cysteine and the closing phenylalanine or tryptophan. Fields, in order: D gene, V gene, clone size, J gene, CDR3 DNA, CDR3 protein. The D gene is left open where the match is weak. Expanded clones get a size class; other rows say once, few or many, or leave the size out.

NA,TRBV2,many,TRBJ1-2,TGTGCCAGCAGTGTATTATTCCATGGCTACACCTTC,CASSVLFHGYTF
NA,TRBV29-1,NA,TRBJ2-1,TGCAGCGTTGAAGGCTTATTACTAGGGAAGAACAATGAGCAGTTCTTC,CSVEGLLLGKNNEQFF
TRBD1,TRBV30,many,TRBJ1-1,TGTGCCTGCATCCCGGGACAGATAATGAACACTGAAGCTTTCTTT,CACIPGQIMNTEAFF
TRBD2,TRBV5-5,NA,TRBJ2-7,TGTGCCAGCAGCCCCGCGGCGGGGGGCCTCTACGAGCAGTACTTC,CASSPAAGGLYEQYF
NA,TRBV19,NA,TRBJ2-1,TGTGCCAGTAGTATGGCCCCTCATGAGCAGTTCTTC,CASSMAPHEQFF
NA,TRBV7-2,few,TRBJ1-1,TGTGCCAGCCATCGCAGGGAGACTGAAGCTTTCTTT,CASHRRETEAFF
TRBD1,TRBV24-1,few,TRBJ2-1,TGTGCCACCAGTGATTTAGGGACAGCAGAGCAGTTCTTC,CATSDLGTAEQFF
NA,TRBV28,NA,TRBJ2-7,TGTGCCTCTGAGGTCGGGAGCTCCTACGAGCAGTACTTC,CASEVGSSYEQYF
TRBD1,TRBV6-4,many,TRBJ2-3,TGTGCCAGCAGTGACGGGACAGCGAGCACAGATACGCAGTATTTT,CASSDGTASTDTQYF
NA,TRBV7-3,NA,TRBJ2-3,TGTGCCAGCAGCTTAAACGGTCGCGGCGGGGATACGCAGTATTTT,CASSLNGRGGDTQYF
TRBD1,TRBV6-6,few,TRBJ2-7,TGTGCCAGCAGTAACAGGGGAATCTCCTACGAGCAGTACTTC,CASSNRGISYEQYF
NA,TRBV7-2,many,TRBJ1-2,TGTGCCAGCAGCCCCCGTAGGTCAGCAGACTATGGCTACACCTTC,CASSPRRSADYGYTF
NA,TRBV12-3/TRBV12-4,NA,TRBJ2-5,TGTGCCAGCACCTTACACGGGACCCAGTACTTC,CASTLHGTQYF
TRBD2,TRBV19,many,TRBJ2-7,TGTGCCAGTAGTATAACTAGCGGGGTCTACGAGCAGTACTTC,CASSITSGVYEQYF
NA,TRBV6-2/TRBV6-3,many,TRBJ1-1,TGTGCCAGCAGCAGTTCGCGGGAGGGGTCTGAAGCTTTCTTT,CASSSSREGSEAFF
NA,TRBV25-1,NA,TRBJ2-1,TGTGCCAGCAGTGAATGGGGCAGAGGCGGCTACAATGAGCAGTTCTTC,CASSEWGRGGYNEQFF
NA,TRBV27,few,TRBJ2-2,TGTGCCAGCAGTTTCTCGACAGGGAACACCGGGGAGCTGTTTTTT,CASSFSTGNTGELFF